One T cell receptor beta chain is described in this entry. The record originates from a study of cytotoxic CD8 clonotypes in ibrutinib-treated CLL. The assay was immunoSEQ multiplex PCR, and TCRdb's table has in-frame clones only and misses some. The sample has about 300,000 clones, around 76% seen once. This material consisted of PBMCs, taken at disease progression, from a patient treated with ibrutinib. The receptor was isolated from a human donor with chronic lymphocytic leukemia.

CDR3 coding DNA: TGTGCCAGTAGTATATGGGGGGACGGCTATGGCTACACCTTC. Its protein is CASSIWGDGYGYTF. The V gene is TRBV19, the J gene TRBJ1-2; maybe TRBD1 (5 bases). Deletions cut 2 bases from V and 4 bases from J, with 11 bases between. The germline V gene encodes CDR1 LNHDA and CDR2 SQIVND (reference sequence). This CDR3 spans 14 amino acids.